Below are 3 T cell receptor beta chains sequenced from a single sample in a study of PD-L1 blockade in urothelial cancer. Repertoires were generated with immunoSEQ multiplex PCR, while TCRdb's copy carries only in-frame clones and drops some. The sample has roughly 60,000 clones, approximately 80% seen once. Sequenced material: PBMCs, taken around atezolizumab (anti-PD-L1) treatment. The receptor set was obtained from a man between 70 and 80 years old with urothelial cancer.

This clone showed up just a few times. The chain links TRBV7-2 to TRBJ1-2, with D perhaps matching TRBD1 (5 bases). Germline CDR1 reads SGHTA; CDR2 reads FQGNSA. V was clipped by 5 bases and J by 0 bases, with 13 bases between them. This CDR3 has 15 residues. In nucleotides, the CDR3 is TGTGCCAGCAGCATTCCGGGACTCCCTAACTATGGCTACACCTTC. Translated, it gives CASSIPGLPNYGYTF.

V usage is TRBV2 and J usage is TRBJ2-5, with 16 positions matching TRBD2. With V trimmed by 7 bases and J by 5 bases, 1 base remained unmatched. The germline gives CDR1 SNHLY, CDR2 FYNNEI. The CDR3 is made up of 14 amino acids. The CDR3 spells CASKGLAGGETQYF. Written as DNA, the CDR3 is TGTGCCAGCAAGGGACTAGCGGGAGGGGAGACCCAGTACTTC.

In DNA, the CDR3 is TGTGCCAGCAGCGTAGGCGGGGGAGATACGCAGTATTTT. Translating gives CASSVGGGDTQYF. The V gene is TRBV9, the J gene TRBJ2-3, with 7 bases aligning to TRBD2. The germline CDR1 and CDR2 sequences are SGDLS and YYNGEE. The CDR3 runs 13 residues. V trimming: 0 bases; J trimming: 5 bases; junction bases outside the gene matches: 0.